Shown below are 14 T cell receptor beta chains from a single sample sequenced in a study of molecular identifiers for immune sequencing clone quantification. One entry per CDR3 protein, called by TCRdb with MiXCR from the PCR reads. The table lists about 330,000 distinct CDR3 sequences, over 20% of them singletons, with 0.74% in the top ten. Sequenced input: naive CD8+ T cells from blood, with Jurkat cell RNA spiked in. Subset defined: FACS-sorted CD8+CD4-CCR7+CD45RA+ naive T cells. These receptors all stem from a human donor in good health. Some libraries in this study had Jurkat cell RNA spiked in.

Worth noting for this clonotype: A much more abundant neighbour one base away suggests this may be a read error. This chain joins TRBV28 and TRBJ2-3; TRBD2 is a possible D gene (6 bases). The germline V gene encodes CDR1 MDHEN and CDR2 SYDVKM. The CDR3 extends over 15 amino acids. Trimming cost V 5 bases and J 5 bases, with 17 bases left between them. Here the CDR3 reads CASSPNNGSEDTQYF. The CDR3 DNA reads TGTGCCAGCAGTCCAAATAACGGGAGTGAAGATACGCAGTATTTT.

A note on this clonotype: This may stem from a read error, because a much larger clone lies one nucleotide away. V and J are TRBV29-1 and TRBJ2-7, with 7 bases that match TRBD1. The CDR3 has 12 amino acids. Germline assignment: CDR1 SQVTM and CDR2 ANQGSEA. The junction had 5 bases not matched to a gene; V was cut back by 6 bases and J by 3 bases. The DNA for the CDR3 is TGCAGCGTAACGAGGGACAGCTACGAGCAGTACTTC. Translated, it gives CSVTRDSYEQYF.

Turning to this clonotype: A much larger clone differs by one base, so this may be a read error. J is TRBJ1-5 and V is TRBV5-3, with unresolved D. TRBV5-3 is treated as an ORF (open reading frame) with a function not yet certain. The CDR3 contains 15 residues. The CDR3 sequence is CASSFGSISNKPQHF. CDR3 DNA sequence: TGTGCCAGCAGCTTTGGTTCGATTAGCAATAAGCCCCAGCATTTT.

This clonotype was detected a few times. The chain carries TRBV12-3 or TRBV12-4 and TRBJ1-5; D might be TRBD1 (5 bases). Trimming stripped 7 bases from V and 6 bases from J, with 13 bases between. This CDR3 region has 13 residues. CDR3 residues: CASTETGAQPQHF. The CDR3 DNA is TGTGCCAGCACTGAGACTGGGGCTCAGCCCCAGCATTTT.

As to this clonotype: An end of the junction differs from the germline gene, which may be a read error. Here the CDR3 DNA reads TGTGCCAGCAGTTTAAGTAGAGGAGCCGGGGAGCTGATTTTT. Translated, it gives CASSLSRGAGELIF. V and J are TRBV28 and TRBJ2-2, with a weak D call TRBD2 (5 bases). Germline V CDR1 and CDR2: MDHEN, SYDVKM. This CDR3 spans 14 amino acids.

This clonotype was counted ten times or more. The V and J genes are TRBV7-8 and TRBJ1-1; D uncertain. V dropped 4 bases and J dropped 2 bases, with 17 bases sitting between them. The CDR3 contains 16 residues. Per the germline V gene, CDR1 is SGHVS and CDR2 is FQNEAQ. The CDR3 loop reads CASSSPNTIDNTEAFF. CDR3 nucleotides: TGTGCCAGCAGCTCCCCAAACACGATTGATAACACTGAAGCTTTCTTT.

The V gene is TRBV6-5, the J gene TRBJ1-2; unclear D gene. Trimming cost V 1 base and J 2 bases, with 11 bases left between them. The CDR3 contains 15 residues. Germline CDR1 MNHEY, CDR2 SVGAGI. CDR3 sequence (DNA): TGTGCCAGCAGTTACTTTAACAGAGCAAACTATGGCTACACCTTC. Amino acids: CASSYFNRANYGYTF.

This clonotype came up a few times. The CDR3 DNA sequence: TGTGCCGCAACGACAGGGGGCTTAGAAGCTTTCTTT. Translating it yields CAATTGGLEAFF. This sequence joins TRBV10-3 and TRBJ1-1; 10 positions match TRBD1. The CDR3 runs 12 residues. V lost 11 bases to trimming and J lost 8 bases; unmatched junction nucleotides: 8. Germline V gene lookup returns CDR1 ENHRY and CDR2 SYGVKD.

In its sample, this clonotype was seen many times. J is TRBJ1-2 and V is TRBV14; D gene uncertain. Trimming removed 0 bases at V and 4 bases at J, with 12 bases between. The CDR3 sequence is 15 residues long. Germline V gene data show CDR1 as SGHDN and CDR2 as FVKESK. Written as DNA, the CDR3 is TGTGCCAGCAGCCAAGAAGATGATCCCTTCTATGGCTACACCTTC. This encodes CASSQEDDPFYGYTF.

This clonotype was found a few times. A much larger clone lies one base from this, so it may be a read error. The CDR3 here is CSVQQHGFGATEAFF. The CDR3 region has the DNA TGCAGCGTTCAACAGCACGGGTTCGGCGCCACTGAAGCTTTCTTT. The chain uses TRBV29-1 and TRBJ1-1; no clear D. Germline loops: CDR1 SQVTM, CDR2 ANQGSEA. This CDR3 spans 15 amino acids. V was trimmed by 5 bases and J by 4 bases, leaving 20 bases between them.

There are many counts of this clonotype. V usage is TRBV9 and J usage is TRBJ2-5; D unresolved. V was trimmed by 4 bases and J by 0 bases, leaving 13 bases between them. The germline gives CDR1 SGDLS, CDR2 YYNGEE. CDR3 size: 15 residues. The DNA for the CDR3 is TGTGCCAGCAGCTCAAATGCCAGAAACCAAGAGACCCAGTACTTC. Translating gives CASSSNARNQETQYF.

The J gene is TRBJ2-7, the V gene TRBV4-3; TRBD2 might be the D (6 bases). V was cut by 0 bases and J by 7 bases, with 22 bases left in between. The CDR3 covers 17 residues. Germline V gene sequence: CDR1 LGHNA, CDR2 YSLEER. CDR3 in amino acids: CASSQEGLGIGPLEQYF. The DNA for the CDR3 is TGCGCCAGCAGCCAAGAGGGACTCGGGATAGGACCCTTGGAGCAGTACTTC.

This clonotype showed up many times. The chain has TRBV7-2 and TRBJ2-7, with D possibly TRBD1 on 7 matching bases. The CDR3 has 13 residues. The germline CDR1 and CDR2 sequences are SGHTA and FQGNSA. Trimming took 5 bases from V and 6 from J, leaving 14 bases between them. The CDR3 DNA is TGTGCCAGCAGCCGCGGACAGGAGGGCGAGCAGTACTTC. Protein: CASSRGQEGEQYF. Combining the CDR3 with reference TRBV7-2 and TRBJ2-7 gives the whole variable domain GAGVSQSPSNKVTEKGKDVELRCDPISGHTALYWYRQSLGQGLEFLIYFQGNSAPDKSGLPSDRFSAERTGGSVSTLTIQRTQQEDSAVYLCASSRGQEGEQYFGPGTRLTVT.

A remark on this clonotype: This may be a read error: a much more frequent sequence differs by one nucleotide. The J gene is TRBJ2-7, the V gene TRBV6-6; 7 bases match TRBD2. This CDR3 has 14 amino acids. V dropped 7 bases and J dropped 2; count of bases not matched to a gene: 8. Germline CDR1 is MNHNY and CDR2 is SVGAGI (reference sequence). This CDR3 is CASIPREGTYEQYF. In DNA, the CDR3 is TGTGCCAGCATCCCGAGGGAGGGAACCTACGAGCAGTACTTC.